The present TCR beta chain was sequenced within a study of identical twins. There are a few counts of this clonotype. The antigen remains undetermined. The germline V gene has CDR1 SNHLY and CDR2 FYNNEI. The length of the CDR3 is 15 residues. The V gene lost 1 base and the J gene lost 4 bases, with 11 bases spanning the gap. General study results and limits: With abundant cord blood beta clonotypes, insertions were fewer; memory repertoires showed no such pattern.

TCRdb redid the calling of the 5' RACE reads with MiXCR, one entry per CDR3 protein. The table lists about 920,000 distinct CDR3 sequences, around 12% of them singletons. These same data were also listed under a study on yellow fever vaccine responses in identical twins. As that study records: Twins reportedly had a vaccine T cell response that seemed partly convergent, partly personalized.

The TCR was taken from a woman between 18 and 29 years old in good health. The sample was PBMCs. The V gene is TRBV2, the J gene TRBJ1-3; the D gene is possibly TRBD1 (6 bases). CDR3: CASSEVGRGGNTIYF. For the CDR3, the DNA is TGTGCCAGCAGTGAAGTAGGCAGGGGCGGAAACACCATATATTTT.